The 13 T cell receptor beta chains below were found in one sample sequenced in a study of Ad26.COV2.S vaccination and SARS-CoV-2 variants. The assay was immunoSEQ multiplex PCR, and TCRdb's table has in-frame clones only and misses some. The sample carries around 100,000 clones, 82% recorded once. This material consisted of peripheral blood, taken after recovery from COVID-19. These receptors originate from a human donor who had recovered from COVID-19.

This rearrangement joins TRBV5-6 to TRBJ1-2; 7 nucleotides line up with TRBD1. Germline CDR1 reads SGHDT; CDR2 reads YYEEEE. The CDR3 covers 16 residues. As DNA, the CDR3 is TGTGTAACAGGGGACAGTCAATCGGAATTCTACTATGGCTACACCTTC. The encoded protein is CVTGDSQSEFYYGYTF. Drawing the rest from reference TRBV5-6 and TRBJ1-2, the complete variable domain is DAGVTQSPTHLIKTRGQQVTLRCSPKSGHDTVSWYQQALGQGPQFIFQYYEEEERQRGNFPDRFSGHQFPNYSSELNVNALLLGDSALYLCVTGDSQSEFYYGYTFGSGTRLTVV.

The CDR3 coding sequence is TGTGCCAGCAGCTTGTTGGAGGGGGCCTACGAGCAGTACTTC. This codes for CASSLLEGAYEQYF. The chain employs TRBV5-6 and TRBJ2-7, with D perhaps given as TRBD1 or TRBD2 (6 bases each). The CDR3 contains 14 residues. Germline lookup yields CDR1 SGHDT and CDR2 YYEEEE. The V gene lost 1 base and the J gene lost 2 bases, with 10 bases spanning the gap.

Comments on this clone: Other DNA sequences in the sample encode the same CDR3. The V call is TRBV27, the J call TRBJ1-1; D remains unclear. This CDR3 contains 13 residues. V lost 2 bases to trimming and J lost 2 bases, with 6 bases between them. CDR1 and CDR2 from the germline V gene are MNHEY and SMNVEV (reference sequence). The DNA of the CDR3 is TGTGCCAGCAGTTTAGGTGGCAACACTGAAGCTTTCTTT. Protein: CASSLGGNTEAFF.

V and J are TRBV12-5 and TRBJ1-2, with D perhaps matching TRBD1 (5 bases). The CDR3 is 18 amino acids. CDR1 and CDR2 from the germline V gene are LGHNT and FRNRAP. The V and J ends lost 0 bases and 0 bases respectively, with 17 bases between them. The DNA of the CDR3 is TGTGCTAGTGGTTTGGTACCGGCAGGGAAGGAAGCTAACTATGGCTACACCTTC. Its protein product is CASGLVPAGKEANYGYTF.

This chain links TRBV5-1 with TRBJ2-1; D is uncertain. CDR1 and CDR2 from the germline V gene are SGHRS and YFSETQ. The CDR3 length is 12 residues. Trimming removed 2 bases at V and 4 bases at J, with 4 bases between. CDR3 coding DNA: TGCGCCAGCAGCTTTACTTACAATGAGCAGTTCTTC. Translation gives CASSFTYNEQFF.

This rearrangement joins TRBV11-3 to TRBJ2-7; possible D gene TRBD1, 6 bases. The V gene lost 7 bases and the J gene lost 9 bases, with 16 bases spanning the gap. Per germline, CDR1 SGHNT and CDR2 YENEEA. The CDR3 runs 12 residues. CDR3 in DNA: TGTGCCAGCACCGTGACAGGCCCCCCGCAGTACTTC. Translated, it gives CASTVTGPPQYF. The whole variable domain, remainder taken from reference TRBV11-3 and TRBJ2-7, is EAGVVQSPRYKIIEKKQPVAFWCNPISGHNTLYWYLQNLGQGPELLIRYENEEAVDDSQLPKDRFSAERLKGVDSTLKIQPAELGDSAVYLCASTVTGPPQYFGPGTRLTVT.

This clone has a handful of counts. V and J are TRBV19 and TRBJ2-1; TRBD2 might be the D (6 bases). Trimming cost V 5 bases and J 5 bases, with 16 bases left between them. CDR1 and CDR2 from the germline V gene are LNHDA and SQIVND (reference sequence). The CDR3 is 15 residues long. The CDR3 sequence is CASSSKRAGNNEQFF. CDR3 DNA: TGTGCCAGTAGTTCCAAGCGGGCAGGCAACAATGAGCAGTTCTTC.

The V call is TRBV12-3 or TRBV12-4, the J call TRBJ1-1; tentatively, D is TRBD1 (5 bases). V was clipped by 7 bases and J by 10 bases, with 19 bases between them. The CDR3 totals 13 residues. Here the CDR3 reads CASTATSPGTAFF. The CDR3 DNA reads as TGTGCCAGCACCGCTACCTCCCCAGGGACAGCTTTCTTT.

The chain has TRBV15 and TRBJ2-1, with 12 bases identical to TRBD1. The CDR3 runs to 15 residues. CDR1 and CDR2 (germline): LNHNV, YYDKDF (reference sequence). V dropped 0 bases and J dropped 10; count of bases not matched to a gene: 4. The CDR3 sequence: CATSRDAGTGGEQFF. In DNA form, the CDR3 reads TGTGCCACCAGCAGAGACGCCGGGACAGGGGGCGAGCAGTTCTTC.

This chain connects TRBV7-9 to TRBJ2-7, with TRBD2 matching over 13 bases. Germline trimming cut 4 bases from V and 3 bases from J; bases unmatched to any gene: 6. CDR1 is SEHNR, CDR2 FQNEAQ, per germline (reference sequence). CDR3 size: 16 residues. CDR3 sequence: CASSSRTSGSIYEQYF. The CDR3 DNA reads as TGTGCCAGCAGCTCACGGACTAGCGGGAGTATCTACGAGCAGTACTTC. The full variable domain, completed using reference TRBV7-9 and TRBJ2-7, is DTGVSQNPRHKITKRGQNVTFRCDPISEHNRLYWYRQTLGQGPEFLTYFQNEAQLEKSRLLSDRFSAERPKGSFSTLEIQRTEQGDSAMYLCASSSRTSGSIYEQYFGPGTRLTVT.

This clone was counted a single time. V is TRBV7-9 and J is TRBJ1-3, with D possibly TRBD1 on 6 matching bases. Germline assignment: CDR1 SEHNR and CDR2 FQNEAQ (reference sequence). V was pared by 5 bases and J by 2 bases, with 22 bases between. The CDR3 is 18 amino acids. CDR3 amino acids: CASSLGTFRDTAGNTIYF. In DNA form, the CDR3 reads TGTGCCAGCAGCCTGGGAACATTCCGGGACACAGCTGGAAACACCATATATTTT. The full variable domain, in which reference TRBV7-9 and TRBJ1-3 provide the parts outside the CDR3, is DTGVSQNPRHKITKRGQNVTFRCDPISEHNRLYWYRQTLGQGPEFLTYFQNEAQLEKSRLLSDRFSAERPKGSFSTLEIQRTEQGDSAMYLCASSLGTFRDTAGNTIYFGEGSWLTVV.

The chain combines TRBV10-3 with TRBJ2-1; 11 bases align to TRBD2. The germline CDR1 and CDR2 sequences are ENHRY and SYGVKD. The CDR3 is made up of 15 amino acids. V shed 6 bases, J shed 9 bases, and the junction held 10 bases outside the gene matches. CDR3 loop: CAIRGVTSGSGEQFF. The CDR3 DNA is TGTGCCATCAGGGGCGTAACTAGCGGGAGCGGTGAGCAGTTCTTC.

As for this clone: Other DNA sequences in this sample translate to the same CDR3. The chain uses TRBV6-5 and TRBJ2-7; 10 bases agree with TRBD1. After removal of 2 bases from V and 2 bases from J, the junction contained 3 bases not matched to a gene. CDR3 length: 15 amino acids. The germline gives CDR1 MNHEY, CDR2 SVGAGI. The CDR3 sequence: CASSYRGQGTYEQYF. CDR3 bases: TGTGCCAGCAGTTACAGGGGACAGGGGACCTACGAGCAGTACTTC.